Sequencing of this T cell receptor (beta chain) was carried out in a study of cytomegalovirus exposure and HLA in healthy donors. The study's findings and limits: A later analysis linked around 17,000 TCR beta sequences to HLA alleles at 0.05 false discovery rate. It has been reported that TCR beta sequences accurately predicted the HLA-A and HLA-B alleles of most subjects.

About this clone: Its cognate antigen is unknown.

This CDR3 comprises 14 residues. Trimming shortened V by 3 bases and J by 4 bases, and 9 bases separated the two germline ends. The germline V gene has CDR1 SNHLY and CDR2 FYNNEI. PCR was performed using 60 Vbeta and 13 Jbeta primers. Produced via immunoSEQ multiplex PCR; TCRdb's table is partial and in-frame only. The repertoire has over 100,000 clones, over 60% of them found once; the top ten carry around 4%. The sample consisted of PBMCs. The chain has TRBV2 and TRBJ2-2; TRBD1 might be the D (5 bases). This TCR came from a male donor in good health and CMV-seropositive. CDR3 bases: TGTGCCAGCAGTGATCCAGGGATCACCGGGGAGCTGTTTTTT. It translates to CASSDPGITGELFF.